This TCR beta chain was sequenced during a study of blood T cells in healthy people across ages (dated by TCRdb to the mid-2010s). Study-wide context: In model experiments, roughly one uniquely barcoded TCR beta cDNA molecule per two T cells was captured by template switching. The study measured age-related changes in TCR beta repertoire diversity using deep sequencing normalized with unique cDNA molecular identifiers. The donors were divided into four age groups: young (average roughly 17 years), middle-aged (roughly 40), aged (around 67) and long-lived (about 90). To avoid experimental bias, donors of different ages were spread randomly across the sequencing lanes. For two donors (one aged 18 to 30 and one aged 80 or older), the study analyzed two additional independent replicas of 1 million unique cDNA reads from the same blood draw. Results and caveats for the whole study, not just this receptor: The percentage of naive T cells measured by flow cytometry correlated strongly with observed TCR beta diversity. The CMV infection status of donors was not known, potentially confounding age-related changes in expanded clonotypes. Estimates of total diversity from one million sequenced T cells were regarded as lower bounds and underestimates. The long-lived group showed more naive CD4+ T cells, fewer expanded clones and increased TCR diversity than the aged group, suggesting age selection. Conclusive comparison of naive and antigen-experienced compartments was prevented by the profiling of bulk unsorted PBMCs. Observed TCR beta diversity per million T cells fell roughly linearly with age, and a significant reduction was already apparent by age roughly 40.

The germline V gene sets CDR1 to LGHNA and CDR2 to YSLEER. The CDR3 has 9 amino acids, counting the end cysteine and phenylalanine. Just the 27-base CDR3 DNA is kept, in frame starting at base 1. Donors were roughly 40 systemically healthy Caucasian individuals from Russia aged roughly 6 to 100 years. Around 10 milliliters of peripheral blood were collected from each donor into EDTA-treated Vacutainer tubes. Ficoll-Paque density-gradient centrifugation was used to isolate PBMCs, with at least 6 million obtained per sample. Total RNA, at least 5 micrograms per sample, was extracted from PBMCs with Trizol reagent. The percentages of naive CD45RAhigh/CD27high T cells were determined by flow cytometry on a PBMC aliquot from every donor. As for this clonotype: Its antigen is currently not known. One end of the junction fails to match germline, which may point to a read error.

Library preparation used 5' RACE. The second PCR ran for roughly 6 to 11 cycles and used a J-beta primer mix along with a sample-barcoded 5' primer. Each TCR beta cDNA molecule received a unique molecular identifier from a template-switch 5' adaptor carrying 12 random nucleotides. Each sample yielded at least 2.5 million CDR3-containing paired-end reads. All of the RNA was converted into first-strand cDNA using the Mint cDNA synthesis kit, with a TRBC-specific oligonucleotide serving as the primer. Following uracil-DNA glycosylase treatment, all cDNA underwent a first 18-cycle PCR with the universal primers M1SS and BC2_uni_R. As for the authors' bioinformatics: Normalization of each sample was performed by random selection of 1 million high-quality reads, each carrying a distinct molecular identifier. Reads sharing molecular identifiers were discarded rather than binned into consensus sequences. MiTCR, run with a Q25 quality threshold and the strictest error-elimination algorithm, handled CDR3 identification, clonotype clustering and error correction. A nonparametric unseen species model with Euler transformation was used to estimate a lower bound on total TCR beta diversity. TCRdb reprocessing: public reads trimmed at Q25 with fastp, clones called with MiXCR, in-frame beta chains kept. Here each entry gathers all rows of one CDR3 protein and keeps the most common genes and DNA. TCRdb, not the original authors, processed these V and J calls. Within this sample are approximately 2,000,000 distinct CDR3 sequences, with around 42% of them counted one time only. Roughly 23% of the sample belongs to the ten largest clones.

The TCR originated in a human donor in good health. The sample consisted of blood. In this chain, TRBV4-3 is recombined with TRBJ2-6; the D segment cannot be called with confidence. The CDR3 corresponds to CASSQGQDF. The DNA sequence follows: TGCGCCAGCAGCCAAGGCCAGGATTTC.